The 20 T cell receptor beta chains below all came from one sample that was sequenced in a study of blood T cell repertoires in COVID-19. Measured with immunoSEQ multiplex PCR; TCRdb has only the in-frame clones, and not every one. The data hold roughly 92,000 clones, with approximately 86% observed a single time. Material: peripheral blood. These TCRs come from a man aged 45 to 65 with acute or convalescent COVID-19.

The V and J genes are TRBV27 and TRBJ2-6, with TRBD2 as a possible D gene (5 bases). Germline lookup yields CDR1 MNHEY and CDR2 SMNVEV (reference sequence). This CDR3 is built from 16 residues. V gave up 2 bases and J gave up 4 bases, with 12 bases separating them. CDR3 protein: CASSLLLARGANVLTF. The DNA for the CDR3 is TGTGCCAGCAGTTTACTTTTAGCGAGGGGGGCCAACGTCCTGACTTTC.

CDR3 loop: CASSRTRRDGDEQYF. The CDR3 DNA reads as TGCGCCAGCAGCCGAACTCGCAGGGATGGGGACGAGCAGTACTTC. The chain couples TRBV5-1 to TRBJ2-7; a weak D match, TRBD1 (5 bases). The germline V and J ends were trimmed by 4 bases and 5 bases, with 19 bases remaining between them. This CDR3 comprises 15 residues. Germline assignment: CDR1 SGHRS and CDR2 YFSETQ.

This clone was recorded only once. This chain joins TRBV6-1 and TRBJ2-7; 8 nucleotides line up with TRBD1. After removal of 5 bases from V and 4 bases from J, the junction contained 7 bases not matched to a gene. The CDR3 totals 14 residues. CDR1 is MNHNS, CDR2 SASEGT, per germline. CDR3 protein: CASSLGRGRYEQYF. CDR3 nucleotides: TGTGCCAGCAGTCTCGGCAGGGGGCGTTACGAGCAGTACTTC.

This chain joins TRBV4-1 and TRBJ1-2; no reliable D call. Germline-derived CDR1 and CDR2 are MGHRA and YSYEKL. The V and J ends lost 0 bases and 4 bases respectively, with 6 bases between them. The CDR3 runs to 13 residues. The CDR3 DNA reads TGCGCCAGCAGCCAAGATAGCCTCTATGGCTACACCTTC. It specifies CASSQDSLYGYTF.

The CDR3 is CASSQGLTGSSYGYTF. The CDR3 region has the DNA TGTGCCAGTAGTCAGGGCCTGACAGGGTCCTCCTATGGCTACACCTTC. The chain carries TRBV19 and TRBJ1-2; 7 bases agree with TRBD1. Losses at the gene ends were 5 bases for V and 4 bases for J; bases not matched to a gene: 13. The germline V gene encodes CDR1 LNHDA and CDR2 SQIVND (reference sequence). CDR3 length: 16 amino acids.

The rearrangement joins TRBV4-1 to TRBJ2-3; D possibly corresponds to TRBD2 (6 bases). Trimming pared 0 bases from V and 1 base from J, leaving 14 bases between. This CDR3 has 17 residues. Per the germline V gene, CDR1 is MGHRA and CDR2 is YSYEKL. CDR3 residues: CASSQDLTSLGTDTQYF. The DNA of the CDR3 is TGCGCCAGCAGCCAAGATCTCACTAGCCTGGGCACAGATACGCAGTATTTT.

Only one count was recorded for this clone. The chain is built from TRBV5-1 and TRBJ1-1; D is perhaps TRBD1 (5 bases). Trimming pared 1 base from V and 0 bases from J, leaving 10 bases between. The CDR3 sequence is 15 residues long. The V gene's germline CDR1 is SGHRS and CDR2 YFSETQ. The CDR3 DNA is TGCGCCAGCAGCTTGTTCCAGGGTTTGAACACTGAAGCTTTCTTT. This gives the protein CASSLFQGLNTEAFF.

CDR3 sequence (DNA): TGTGCCAGCAGTTACCCCGCAGGGGCGGTCTATGGCTACACCTTC. Its translation is CASSYPAGAVYGYTF. The chain couples TRBV6-5 to TRBJ1-2, with D perhaps TRBD1 (6 bases). Germline V CDR1 and CDR2: MNHEY, SVGAGI. The CDR3 consists of 15 residues. Trimming left V 2 bases short and J 4 bases short, with 14 bases between.

The J gene is TRBJ1-1, the V gene TRBV11-2, with D perhaps matching TRBD1 (6 bases). The CDR3 has 12 residues. Germline loops: CDR1 SGHAT, CDR2 FQNNGV. With 5 bases removed from V and 8 bases from J, the gap between germline ends came to 12 bases. CDR3 DNA sequence: TGTGCCAGCAGCGCACAGGGTTACGAAGCTTTCTTT. Translated, it gives CASSAQGYEAFF.

DNA of the CDR3: TGTGCCAGCAGCCCGAGTACTAATGAAAAACTGTTTTTT. Translated: CASSPSTNEKLFF. The chain employs TRBV6-5 and TRBJ1-4; D remains unclear. Trimming cost V 6 bases and J 2 bases, with 7 bases left between them. Germline CDR1 is MNHEY and CDR2 is SVGAGI. The CDR3 spans 13 residues.

The chain recombines TRBV30 with TRBJ1-1; unclear D gene. Germline V gene lookup returns CDR1 GTSNPN and CDR2 SVGIG (reference sequence). Trimming pared 0 bases from V and 0 bases from J, leaving 8 bases between. This CDR3 contains 14 residues. The CDR3 nucleotides are TGTGCCTGGAGTGTTTCTGACATGAACACTGAAGCTTTCTTT. Residues: CAWSVSDMNTEAFF.

The chain uses TRBV25-1 and TRBJ2-1, with TRBD2 identical over 8 bases. Losses at the gene ends were 3 bases for V and 6 bases for J; bases not matched to a gene: 7. This CDR3 has 15 amino acids. The germline gives CDR1 MGHDK, CDR2 SYGVNS. The CDR3 is CASSDLAGNSNEQFF. The CDR3 DNA reads as TGTGCCAGCAGTGATCTAGCGGGTAACTCCAATGAGCAGTTCTTC.

This chain joins TRBV6-5 and TRBJ1-2; D not resolved. Trimming cost V 6 bases and J 0 bases, with 14 bases left between them. This CDR3 has 15 residues. Germline V gene sequence: CDR1 MNHEY, CDR2 SVGAGI. The CDR3 bases are TGTGCCAGCAGGGCGGAGACGATCACTAACTATGGCTACACCTTC. Translation gives CASRAETITNYGYTF.

This chain uses TRBV12-3 or TRBV12-4 with TRBJ1-6; D possibly corresponds to TRBD1 (5 bases). Deletions cut 5 bases from V and 9 bases from J, with 11 bases between. The CDR3 loop spans 13 amino acids. The CDR3 region has the DNA TGTGCCAGCAGTAGGGGAATGGTTTCACCCCTCCACTTT. This translates into CASSRGMVSPLHF.

J is TRBJ2-1 and V is TRBV2, with 9 bases that match TRBD1. Germline CDR1 SNHLY, CDR2 FYNNEI. The CDR3 loop spans 13 amino acids. V was pared by 6 bases and J by 4 bases, with 1 base of the junction left unmatched. The CDR3 loop reads CASSGQGYNEQFF. The CDR3 bases are TGTGCCAGCAGCGGACAGGGGTACAATGAGCAGTTCTTC.

This rearrangement joins TRBV6-1 to TRBJ2-7, with a possible D match to TRBD2 (6 bases). Germline CDR1 reads MNHNS; CDR2 reads SASEGT. Trimming took 2 bases from V and 0 from J, leaving 8 bases between them. This CDR3 has 14 amino acids. CDR3 residues: CASSERGSSYEQYF. In nucleotides, the CDR3 is TGTGCCAGCAGTGAACGGGGGAGCTCCTACGAGCAGTACTTC.

This rearrangement joins TRBV2 to TRBJ2-7; D is perhaps TRBD2 (6 bases). Germline V gene lookup returns CDR1 SNHLY and CDR2 FYNNEI. V shed 6 bases and J shed 6 bases, with 18 bases lying between them. The CDR3 totals 14 residues. CDR3 DNA: TGTGCCAGCAGGGGGGTTAGCGGCGCGGCCGAGCAGTACTTC. Its protein product is CASRGVSGAAEQYF. Based on the CDR3 plus reference TRBV2 and TRBJ2-7, the full variable domain is EPEVTQTPSHQVTQMGQEVILRCVPISNHLYFYWYRQILGQKVEFLVSFYNNEISEKSEIFDDQFSVERPDGSNFTLKIRSTKLEDSAMYFCASRGVSGAAEQYFGPGTRLTVT.

The J gene is TRBJ2-2, the V gene TRBV7-6; 10 bases line up with TRBD2. V gave up 3 bases and J gave up 3 bases; unmatched junction bases: 7. Germline lookup yields CDR1 SGHVS and CDR2 FNYEAQ. The CDR3 consists of 17 residues. The chain's CDR3 is CASSFWTSGDYTGELFF. DNA of the CDR3: TGTGCCAGCAGCTTTTGGACTAGCGGAGACTACACCGGGGAGCTGTTTTTT.

The chain is built from TRBV7-9 and TRBJ2-1, with 12 bases lining up with TRBD2. Germline CDR1 is SEHNR and CDR2 is FQNEAQ (reference sequence). The CDR3 runs 18 residues. The junction had 12 bases not matched to a gene; V was cut back by 5 bases and J by 4 bases. CDR3 coding DNA: TGTGCCAGCAGCAATACGCGAGGACTAGCGGGGCGATACAATGAGCAGTTCTTC. Protein product: CASSNTRGLAGRYNEQFF.

The rearrangement joins TRBV5-6 to TRBJ2-3; 8 nucleotides line up with TRBD2. The CDR3 runs to 15 residues. CDR1 is SGHDT and CDR2 is YYEEEE in the germline V gene. Trimming removed 3 bases from V and 4 bases from J; junction bases left unmatched: 7. The CDR3 spells CASSSAAGVADTQYF. DNA for the CDR3: TGTGCCAGCAGCTCCGCAGCGGGAGTGGCAGATACGCAGTATTTT.